The 9 T cell receptor beta chains below all came from one sample that was sequenced in a study of shared clonotypes between healthy human individuals. Generated by immunoSEQ multiplex PCR, the TCRdb table keeps only in-frame clones and is missing some. The table includes roughly 500,000 clones, approximately 95% detected once. Specimen: naive CD4+ T cells sorted from blood. Subset meaning: CD45RA+ positively selected. The receptors were sampled from a woman between 25 and 40 years old in good health.

The rearrangement uses TRBV19 and TRBJ2-6; TRBD1 agrees at 8 bases. The germline gives CDR1 LNHDA, CDR2 SQIVND (reference sequence). J was trimmed by 2 bases and V by 5 bases; bases with no gene match: 8. The CDR3 runs to 17 residues. DNA of the CDR3: TGTGCCAGTAGTGACAACAGGGGGGAGGCTGGGGCCAACGTCCTGACTTTC. Encoded protein: CASSDNRGEAGANVLTF.

The table lists this clone with a few counts. The chain joins TRBV9 to TRBJ2-3, with D hard to call. CDR3 length: 17 residues. Deletions cut 3 bases from V and 3 bases from J, with 20 bases between. Germline CDR1 is SGDLS and CDR2 is YYNGEE. The CDR3 protein is CASSELPSGIGTDTQYF. The CDR3 DNA reads TGTGCCAGCAGCGAGCTACCGAGTGGGATAGGGACAGATACGCAGTATTTT.

This rearrangement joins TRBV2 to TRBJ1-2; TRBD1 might be the D (5 bases). Trimming took off 2 bases at V and 2 bases at J, with 9 bases between the two ends. This CDR3 is built from 14 residues. Germline V gene sequence: CDR1 SNHLY, CDR2 FYNNEI. The CDR3 reads CASSESRTNYGYTF. The CDR3, as DNA: TGTGCCAGCAGTGAAAGTAGGACAAACTATGGCTACACCTTC.

The chain combines TRBV28 with TRBJ1-3; D call uncertain. The CDR3 covers 14 residues. Trimming removed 5 bases at V and 4 bases at J, with 12 bases between. Looked up from germline, CDR1 is MDHEN and CDR2 is SYDVKM. CDR3 nucleotides: TGTGCCAGCAGTACGCCTGAGGAAGGAAACACCATATATTTT. Protein: CASSTPEEGNTIYF. Variable domain in full (rest from reference TRBV28 and TRBJ1-3): DVKVTQSSRYLVKRTGEKVFLECVQDMDHENMFWYRQDPGLGLRLIYFSYDVKMKEKGDIPEGYSVSREKKERFSLILESASTNQTSMYLCASSTPEEGNTIYFGEGSWLTVV.

Concerning this clone: Other DNA sequences in the sample encode the same CDR3. This chain joins TRBV6-5 and TRBJ1-2; 9 bases are shared with TRBD1. The CDR3 sequence is 14 residues long. V was pared by 6 bases and J by 4 bases, with 6 bases of the junction left unmatched. CDR1 and CDR2 from the germline V gene are MNHEY and SVGAGI. DNA of the CDR3: TGTGCCAGCAGCCGGGACAGGGTTTCCTATGGCTACACCTTC. It specifies CASSRDRVSYGYTF.

The chain has TRBV7-9 and TRBJ2-1; the match to TRBD2 covers 11 bases. In germline, CDR1 is SEHNR, CDR2 FQNEAQ (reference sequence). J lost 4 bases, V lost 5 bases, and 4 bases had no gene match. The CDR3 runs to 15 residues. The CDR3 sequence is CASSLLAGDYNEQFF. CDR3 DNA: TGTGCCAGCAGCCTACTAGCGGGAGATTACAATGAGCAGTTCTTC.

CDR3 DNA: TGTGCCAGCAGTTGGACAGGCTCGGCGGGAGAGCAGTACTTC. Translation gives CASSWTGSAGEQYF. The chain links TRBV27 to TRBJ2-7, with D perhaps matching TRBD1 (7 bases). CDR1 is MNHEY, CDR2 SMNVEV, per germline (reference sequence). The CDR3 contains 14 residues. Trimming shortened V by 4 bases and J by 7 bases, and 17 bases separated the two germline ends.

The V call is TRBV5-1, the J call TRBJ2-5, with D uncertain. TRBJ2-7 matches the DNA end more closely, so the J call is doubtful. Germline values: CDR1 SGHRS, CDR2 YFSETQ. CDR3 length equals 12 residues. CDR3 DNA: TGCGCCAGCAGCTTGGCCGGCAACGAGCAGTACTTC. It codes for CASSLAGNEQYF.

This clone appeared a single time. This chain joins TRBV5-8 and TRBJ2-7; 7 bases are a match to TRBD2. The CDR3 consists of 14 residues. Trimming cost V 4 bases and J 1 base; bases outside gene matches: 5. CDR1 and CDR2 from the germline V gene are SGHTS and YDEGEE. CDR3 sequence (DNA): TGTGCCAGCAGCCGCCGGCGGGGGTCCTACGAGCAGTACTTC. This gives the protein CASSRRRGSYEQYF. Full variable domain (remainder filled in from reference TRBV5-8 and TRBJ2-7): EAGVTQSPTHLIKTRGQQATLRCSPISGHTSVYWYQQALGLGLQFLLWYDEGEERNRGNFPPRFSGRQFPNYSSELNVNALELEDSALYLCASSRRRGSYEQYFGPGTRLTVT.